This T cell receptor beta chain emerged from a study of CD8 T cells in ankylosing spondylitis. Overall study results and limits: Roughly eight highly homologous variants made up a TCR beta motif, and this motif appeared characteristic of ankylosing spondylitis blood. Researchers reportedly found disease-linked clones significantly enriched in matched ankylosing spondylitis synovial fluid.

TCRdb re-analysed the 5' RACE reads in MiXCR, keeping a single row per CDR3 protein. The sample gives 350,000 to 550,000 distinct CDR3 sequences, 26% of which show up once; 0.75% to 0.9% is in the top ten. Note on this clonotype: Its antigen is as yet unknown.

The V and J ends lost 6 bases and 9 bases, in that order; junction bases with no gene match: 10. The CDR3 length is 16 residues. Germline-derived CDR1 and CDR2 are SGHVS and FNYEAQ. The sequence was obtained from a male donor with ankylosing spondylitis. The specimen sequenced was blood, either unsorted or a sorted T cell fraction (not recorded which). V usage is TRBV7-6 and J usage is TRBJ2-1; 14 nucleotides line up with TRBD2. CDR3 DNA: TGTGCCAGCAGGGAGGGGGGACTAGCGGGAGTAGGTGAGCAGTTCTTC. Translation gives CASREGGLAGVGEQFF.